These 13 T cell receptor beta chains were all obtained from the same sample, sequenced in a study of cytomegalovirus exposure and HLA in healthy donors. PCR was performed using 60 Vbeta and 13 Jbeta primers. TCRdb keeps only in-frame clones here, not all; method: immunoSEQ multiplex PCR. The profile covers approximately 150,000 clones, with around 59% appearing a single time and approximately 1.7% taken by the ten largest. What was sequenced was PBMCs. The receptors were sampled from a male donor in good health and CMV-seronegative.

This clone has only one observation. The J gene is TRBJ2-7, the V gene TRBV21-1; the table assigns TRBD1, which was not confirmed against the DNA. TRBV21-1 is annotated as a pseudogene. The CDR3 spans 16 residues. In DNA form, the CDR3 reads TGTGCCAGCAGCAAAGTGTCCGGGACAGGGGGTTACGAGCAGTACTTC. The encoded protein is CASSKVSGTGGYEQYF.

The V and J genes are TRBV10-3 and TRBJ2-1; no reliable D call. This CDR3 contains 14 residues. The V gene's germline CDR1 is ENHRY and CDR2 SYGVKD. The V end was cut by 3 bases, the J end by 1 base, with 7 bases between. CDR3 sequence reads: CAISDGASYNEQFF. The CDR3 nucleotides are TGTGCCATCAGTGATGGAGCTTCCTACAATGAGCAGTTCTTC.

This clone has more than one count but fewer than ten. J is TRBJ1-5 and V is TRBV6-1, with a weak D call TRBD1 (5 bases). Per germline, CDR1 MNHNS and CDR2 SASEGT. The V and J ends lost 3 bases and 7 bases respectively, with 13 bases between them. There are 14 residues in the CDR3. The CDR3 DNA sequence: TGTGCCAGCAGTGACCCAGGGTTCTCCCAGCCCCAGCATTTT. This sequence encodes CASSDPGFSQPQHF.

This chain links TRBV11-2 with TRBJ2-1; 7 bases agree with TRBD2. Per the germline V gene, CDR1 is SGHAT and CDR2 is FQNNGV. V lost 6 bases, J lost 7 bases, and 9 bases stayed unmatched. This CDR3 contains 14 residues. CDR3 sequence (DNA): TGTGCCAGCAGTGGGCTAGCGGCGAGGAATGAGCAGTTCTTC. Amino acids: CASSGLAARNEQFF.

This clone came up a few times. The identical CDR3 is also encoded by other nucleotide sequences in the sample. V gene TRBV5-1 combines with J gene TRBJ1-1, with 7 nucleotides matching TRBD1. There are 13 residues in the CDR3. Trimming took 3 bases from V and 4 from J; bases not matched to a gene: 3. The germline V gene encodes CDR1 SGHRS and CDR2 YFSETQ. This CDR3 is CASSSQGGTEAFF. In DNA form, the CDR3 reads TGCGCCAGCAGCTCCCAGGGGGGCACTGAAGCTTTCTTT.

This sequence joins TRBV6-5 and TRBJ1-2, with TRBD1 identical over 7 bases. The CDR3 totals 15 residues. Trimming cost V 0 bases and J 1 base; bases outside gene matches: 2. CDR1 is MNHEY and CDR2 is SVGAGI in the germline V gene. Here the CDR3 reads CASSYSGQNNYGYTF. The CDR3 DNA reads as TGTGCCAGCAGTTACTCGGGACAGAATAACTATGGCTACACCTTC.

The chain is built from TRBV5-4 and TRBJ1-3; D not certain. Germline V CDR1 and CDR2: SGHNT, YYREEE (reference sequence). V lost 0 bases, J lost 4 bases, and 17 bases lay in between. This CDR3 has 17 residues. The CDR3 region is CASSLASGGSLGNTIYF. The CDR3 coding sequence is TGTGCCAGCAGCTTGGCTAGTGGCGGGTCCCTCGGAAACACCATATATTTT.

CDR3 sequence: CASSATSGAEQYF. The CDR3 DNA reads TGTGCCAGCAGCGCGACTAGCGGGGCCGAGCAGTACTTC. This chain connects TRBV9 to TRBJ2-7, with 11 bases lining up with TRBD2. The germline V gene has CDR1 SGDLS and CDR2 YYNGEE. The CDR3 is 13 residues long. The trim removed 3 bases at V and 6 bases at J, leaving 2 bases unmatched.

The chain links TRBV9 to TRBJ1-3; 7 nucleotides align to TRBD1. The length of the CDR3 is 15 residues. Trimming took 2 bases from V and 4 from J; bases not matched to a gene: 6. The germline V gene encodes CDR1 SGDLS and CDR2 YYNGEE. The chain's CDR3 is CASSVETGSGNTIYF. CDR3 nucleotides: TGTGCCAGCAGCGTGGAGACAGGGTCGGGAAACACCATATATTTT.

The genes are TRBV25-1 and TRBJ2-7; D gene uncertain. The CDR3 is 12 residues long. Germline CDR1 and CDR2: MGHDK and SYGVNS. V dropped 5 bases and J dropped 4 bases, with 9 bases sitting between them. The CDR3 nucleotides are TGTGCCAGCAGTACGACTCGGTACGAGCAGTACTTC. Residues: CASSTTRYEQYF.

This clone has only one observation. The rearrangement links TRBV7-3 to TRBJ2-1; no reliable D call. Germline lookup yields CDR1 SGHTA and CDR2 FQGTGA. With 0 bases removed from V and 8 bases from J, the gap between germline ends came to 14 bases. The CDR3 runs 15 residues. The CDR3 region has the DNA TGTGCCAGCAGCTTAACCGGGTCACCCACCGATGAGCAGTTCTTC. Its protein is CASSLTGSPTDEQFF.

A few counts support this clone. V is TRBV6-4 and J is TRBJ2-1; D may be TRBD1 (6 bases). Trimming took 5 bases from V and 8 from J, leaving 16 bases between them. This CDR3 region has 14 residues. The germline CDR1 and CDR2 sequences are MRHNA and SNTAGT. The CDR3 DNA sequence: TGTGCCAGCAGTCAGACAGGATGGAGCGATGAGCAGTTCTTC. As protein: CASSQTGWSDEQFF.

For this clone: Additional DNA sequences in this sample encode the identical CDR3. This chain joins TRBV10-3 and TRBJ1-1; TRBD1 might be the D (6 bases). Germline assignment: CDR1 ENHRY and CDR2 SYGVKD. V was shortened by 6 bases and J by 1 base, with 9 bases between the two germline ends. CDR3 length: 13 residues. The CDR3 region is CAISLDRNTEAFF. The CDR3 region has the DNA TGTGCCATCAGCTTGGACAGGAACACTGAAGCTTTCTTT.